This TCR beta chain came from a study of response to subunit inactivated influenza vaccine. Study results and limitations: Authors suggested that a seasonal influenza vaccination recruits few new T cells each time.

The CDR3 is 14 residues long. The ends were cut back, 3 bases at V and 2 bases at J, with 7 bases in the middle. Germline CDR1 and CDR2: SGHVS and FNYEAQ. This clonotype has ten or more counts. As yet, its antigen is unknown. TCRdb reanalysed the RT-PCR reads using MiXCR and keeps one entry per CDR3 protein. The table records about 520,000 distinct CDR3 sequences, approximately 11% of them present only once. The TCR sequence derives from a man aged 50 or older who received an inactivated influenza vaccine. The chain links TRBV7-6 to TRBJ2-2; D not certain. The input for sequencing was PBMCs from blood, taken about 40 days after vaccination. The chain's CDR3 is CASSFSYNTGELFF. The CDR3 DNA reads as TGTGCCAGCAGCTTTAGTTACAACACCGGGGAGCTGTTTTTT.